The 7 T cell receptor beta chains below come from one sample, sequenced in a study of regulatory T cells in long-lasting Graves disease. Documented time point: newly diagnosed GD, antithyroid drugs for less than 3 months. Construction of the TCR library relied on RNA isolated from PBMCs. Combining iRepertoire HTBI primers with Arm-PCR of CDR3 regions, the authors built TCR beta libraries. From the multiplex PCR reads, TCRdb called clonotypes with MiXCR, one entry per CDR3 protein. The sample gives 450,000 to 650,000 distinct CDR3 sequences, about 16% of which show up once; around 25% is in the top ten. These data were likewise used in another study, on T cells in Graves' hyperthyroidism and ophthalmopathy.

Sequences were derived from peripheral blood mononuclear cells (PBMCs), sampled at new diagnosis, from a patient treated with antithyroid drugs. These receptors came from a woman aged 35-65 years with Graves disease.

This clonotype was picked up many times. The V and J genes are TRBV12-3 or TRBV12-4 and TRBJ2-1; D is ambiguous. The CDR3 covers 14 residues. Trimming pared 0 bases from V and 5 bases from J, leaving 8 bases between. This chain's CDR3 is CASSLAGQDNEQFF. The DNA of the CDR3 is TGTGCCAGCAGTTTAGCTGGTCAAGACAATGAGCAGTTCTTC.

In this sample, this clonotype turned up many times. One end of the junction fails to match germline, which may point to a read error. The chain has TRBV3-1 and TRBJ2-1; D gene uncertain. CDR1 and CDR2 (germline): LGHDT, YNNKEL (reference sequence). CDR3 length: 11 amino acids. In DNA form, the CDR3 reads TGTGCCAGCAGGCTCTACAGTGAGCAGTTCTTC. Protein product: CASRLYSEQFF.

This clonotype appeared many times. The chain carries TRBV10-3 and TRBJ1-1; possible D gene TRBD1, 6 bases. Germline V gene lookup returns CDR1 ENHRY and CDR2 SYGVKD. V lost 11 bases to trimming and J lost 4 bases, with 23 bases between them. The CDR3 is 15 amino acids. CDR3 sequence: CASAGRGGMTTEAFF. In DNA, the CDR3 is TGTGCCTCCGCAGGGAGGGGGGGTATGACCACTGAAGCTTTCTTT.

This clonotype showed up many times. This chain joins TRBV10-2 and TRBJ1-1; D gene unclear. The CDR3 is made up of 13 amino acids. Trimming took 7 bases from V and 5 from J, leaving 14 bases between them. Looked up from germline, CDR1 is WSHSY and CDR2 is SAAADI. The CDR3 DNA reads as TGCGCCAGCAAGGGAAGTAGCGGTACTGAAGCTTTCTTT. The encoded protein is CASKGSSGTEAFF.

J is TRBJ2-1 and V is TRBV6-1; D is unclear. The CDR3 totals 14 residues. Germline CDR1 reads MNHNS; CDR2 reads SASEGT. V gave up 2 bases and J gave up 8 bases, with 13 bases separating them. Here the CDR3 DNA reads TGTGCCAGCAGTGAAAGGGATAGCCGCGATGAGCAGTTCTTC. This sequence encodes CASSERDSRDEQFF.

This clonotype came up many times. The rearrangement links TRBV3-1 to TRBJ2-5; 11 positions match TRBD2. CDR1 is LGHDT and CDR2 is YNNKEL in the germline V gene (reference sequence). CDR3 length: 14 residues. V was pared by 7 bases and J by 2 bases, with 3 bases of the junction left unmatched. CDR3 region: CASNRLAGQETQYF. The CDR3 bases are TGTGCCAGCAACCGACTAGCGGGGCAAGAGACCCAGTACTTC.

This clonotype was counted at least ten times. The CDR3 DNA follows: TGTGCCAGCAGTCTCACCCGGACAGGGGAAAGGTCTGGGGCCAACGTCCTGACTTTC. It yields the protein CASSLTRTGERSGANVLTF. V and J are TRBV7-3 and TRBJ2-6; 9 bases are a match to TRBD1. V lost 6 bases to trimming and J lost 1 base; unmatched junction nucleotides: 13. The CDR3 runs to 19 residues. CDR1 and CDR2 from the germline V gene are SGHTA and FQGTGA.